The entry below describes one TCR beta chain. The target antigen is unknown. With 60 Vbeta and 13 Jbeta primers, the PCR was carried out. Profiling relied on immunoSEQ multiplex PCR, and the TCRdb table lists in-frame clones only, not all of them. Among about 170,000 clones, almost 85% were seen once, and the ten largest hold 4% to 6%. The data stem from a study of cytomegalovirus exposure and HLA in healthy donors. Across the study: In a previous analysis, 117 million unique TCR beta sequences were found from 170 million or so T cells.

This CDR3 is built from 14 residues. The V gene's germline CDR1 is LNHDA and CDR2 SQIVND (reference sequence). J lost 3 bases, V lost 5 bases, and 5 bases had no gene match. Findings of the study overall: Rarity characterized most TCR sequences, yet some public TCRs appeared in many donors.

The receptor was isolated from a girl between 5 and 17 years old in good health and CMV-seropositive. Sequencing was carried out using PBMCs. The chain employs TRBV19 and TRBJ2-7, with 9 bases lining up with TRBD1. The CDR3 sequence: CASSPGQGGYEQYF. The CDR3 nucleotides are TGTGCCAGTAGTCCGGGACAGGGTGGCTACGAGCAGTACTTC.